This T cell receptor (beta chain) came from a study of T cells in Graves' hyperthyroidism and ophthalmopathy. About the research overall: Peripheral blood collection took place at initial diagnosis, before any treatment.

This clonotype appeared many times. Trimming shortened V by 2 bases and J by 1 base, and 8 bases separated the two germline ends. Germline V gene data show CDR1 as MNHEY and CDR2 as SVGAGI. The CDR3 totals 15 residues. The investigators amplified TCR beta CDR3 regions from RNA transcripts. The study used the HTBI primer set for a first-round RT-PCR of the TCR CDR3. A single record per CDR3 protein comes from TCRdb applying MiXCR to the multiplex PCR reads. The table lists about 360,000 distinct CDR3 sequences, over 15% of them singletons. Input material: blood. This receptor was identified in a woman between 18 and 29 years old with Graves' hyperthyroidism. The genes are TRBV6-5 and TRBJ2-2; unclear D gene. This chain's CDR3 is CASSYGLKNTGELFF. In DNA form, the CDR3 reads TGTGCCAGCAGTTACGGCCTAAAGAACACCGGGGAGCTGTTTTTT.